These 22 T cell receptor beta chains were sequenced from one sample in a study of cytomegalovirus exposure and HLA in healthy donors. Some clones are missing from TCRdb's copy, which holds only in-frame ones; the method was immunoSEQ multiplex PCR. This sample has approximately 110,000 clones, with 85% to 90% found just once. The source material was PBMCs. The receptors were sampled from a woman aged 18-30 years in good health and CMV-seropositive.

V usage is TRBV4-1 and J usage is TRBJ2-7; no firm D call. Trimming took 1 base from V and 2 from J, leaving 9 bases between them. Germline V gives CDR1 MGHRA, CDR2 YSYEKL. The CDR3 totals 14 residues. The CDR3 DNA sequence: TGCGCCAGCAGCCAAGCCCAGGTAGCCTACGAGCAGTACTTC. It translates to CASSQAQVAYEQYF.

This chain links TRBV5-5 with TRBJ1-2, with a tentative D call TRBD1 (6 bases). CDR3 length equals 14 residues. CDR1 and CDR2 (germline): SGHKS, YYEKEE (reference sequence). Trimming took 4 bases from V and 6 from J, leaving 16 bases between them. This CDR3 reads CASSAGQLLDGYTF. The CDR3 DNA reads as TGTGCCAGCAGCGCTGGACAGCTCCTTGATGGCTACACCTTC. Drawing the rest from reference TRBV5-5 and TRBJ1-2, the complete variable domain is DAGVTQSPTHLIKTRGQQVTLRCSPISGHKSVSWYQQVLGQGPQFIFQYYEKEERGRGNFPDRFSARQFPNYSSELNVNALLLGDSALYLCASSAGQLLDGYTFGSGTRLTVV.

The chain recombines TRBV6-5 with TRBJ1-1; D is possibly TRBD1 (6 bases). This CDR3 comprises 16 residues. Per the germline V gene, CDR1 is MNHEY and CDR2 is SVGAGI. V was shortened by 2 bases and J by 0 bases, with 13 bases between the two germline ends. The CDR3 here is CASSYRGGDMNTEAFF. For the CDR3, the DNA is TGTGCCAGCAGTTACAGGGGGGGGGACATGAACACTGAAGCTTTCTTT.

J is TRBJ2-2 and V is TRBV18, with TRBD2 identical over 7 bases. Germline V CDR1 and CDR2: KGHSH, LQKENI. This CDR3 has 16 residues. With V trimmed by 2 bases and J by 0 bases, 3 bases remained unmatched. DNA of the CDR3: TGTGCCAGCTCACCAGCCGGGACTACGAACACCGGGGAGCTGTTTTTT. Translation: CASSPAGTTNTGELFF. Full variable domain (rest looked up from reference TRBV18 and TRBJ2-2): NAGVMQNPRHLVRRRGQEARLRCSPMKGHSHVYWYRQLPEEGLKFMVYLQKENIIDESGMPKERFSAEFPKEGPSILRIQQVVRGDSAAYFCASSPAGTTNTGELFFGEGSRLTVL.

This rearrangement joins TRBV27 to TRBJ2-7; TRBD2 is a possible D gene (6 bases). V was clipped by 6 bases and J by 2 bases, with 17 bases between them. The CDR3 runs 15 residues. Germline V lookup: CDR1 MNHEY, CDR2 SMNVEV (reference sequence). Here the CDR3 reads CASSFGGTPTYEQYF. DNA for the CDR3: TGTGCCAGCAGCTTTGGCGGGACGCCGACCTACGAGCAGTACTTC.

The chain uses TRBV7-8 and TRBJ1-5; TRBD1 might be the D (5 bases). The CDR3 runs to 18 residues. V gave up 0 bases and J gave up 0 bases, with 15 bases separating them. CDR1 and CDR2 (germline): SGHVS, FQNEAQ. The CDR3 reads CASSLAVVRAFSNQPQHF. CDR3 DNA: TGTGCCAGCAGCTTAGCGGTGGTCAGGGCGTTTAGCAATCAGCCCCAGCATTTT.

V gene TRBV27 combines with J gene TRBJ2-1, with 7 bases that match TRBD2. Germline V CDR1 and CDR2: MNHEY, SMNVEV (reference sequence). J lost 6 bases, V lost 5 bases, and 10 bases had no gene match. CDR3 length: 15 residues. CDR3 sequence (DNA): TGTGCCAGCAGTGTCAGCGGGATGGGGTTCAATGAGCAGTTCTTC. This translates into CASSVSGMGFNEQFF.

The table lists this clone with a count of one. The chain employs TRBV11-2 and TRBJ2-3; TRBD2 matches 8 bases. In germline, CDR1 is SGHAT, CDR2 FQNNGV. With V trimmed by 5 bases and J by 4 bases, 11 bases remained unmatched. CDR3 length: 16 residues. The CDR3 sequence: CASSPSPAGAPDTQYF. The CDR3 nucleotides are TGTGCCAGCAGCCCAAGCCCAGCGGGGGCCCCAGATACGCAGTATTTT.

The rearrangement links TRBV4-1 to TRBJ2-3, with 15 bases aligning to TRBD2. Germline trimming cut 3 bases from V and 3 bases from J; bases unmatched to any gene: 13. This CDR3 comprises 20 residues. CDR1 and CDR2 (germline): MGHRA, YSYEKL. CDR3 in DNA: TGCGCCAGCAGCCACAACTCAGGACTAGCGGGAGGGAGGAGGACAGATACGCAGTATTTT. Its translation: CASSHNSGLAGGRRTDTQYF.

The chain joins TRBV2 to TRBJ1-2; TRBD1 might be the D (5 bases). Trimming stripped 7 bases from V and 7 bases from J, with 16 bases between. CDR1 and CDR2 (germline): SNHLY, FYNNEI. The CDR3 is 13 residues long. The CDR3 DNA sequence: TGTGCCAGCAAGTCCCGGGGGAACACTGGCTACACCTTC. Its protein product is CASKSRGNTGYTF.

The rearrangement links TRBV5-1 to TRBJ1-2, with TRBD1 as a possible D gene (6 bases). CDR1 and CDR2 from the germline V gene are SGHRS and YFSETQ. The CDR3 runs to 14 residues. Between the trimmed V and J ends, which lost 4 bases and 4 bases, there was a span of 14 bases. The CDR3 DNA is TGCGCCAGCAGCCCCCCGACAGGTTTCTATGGCTACACCTTC. This sequence encodes CASSPPTGFYGYTF.

This clone has just one count. CDR3 bases: TGTGCCAGCAGTCCAGATGCGCGGGGGGCCAACGTCCTGACTTTC. Encoded protein: CASSPDARGANVLTF. The chain links TRBV28 to TRBJ2-6; D gene unclear. Per germline, CDR1 MDHEN and CDR2 SYDVKM. V lost 5 bases to trimming and J lost 4 bases, with 12 bases between them. The length of the CDR3 is 15 residues.

J is TRBJ1-2 and V is TRBV6-1, with 8 bases fitting TRBD1. This CDR3 comprises 15 residues. Germline V gene lookup returns CDR1 MNHNS and CDR2 SASEGT. V shed 2 bases and J 5 bases; nucleotides not matched to a gene: 7. The CDR3 sequence is CASSEFYRGAYGYTF. CDR3 DNA: TGTGCCAGCAGTGAATTTTACAGGGGGGCTTATGGCTACACCTTC.

The chain employs TRBV19 and TRBJ1-2; D not resolved. V was cut by 0 bases and J by 2 bases, with 13 bases left in between. This CDR3 is built from 16 residues. Per the germline V gene, CDR1 is LNHDA and CDR2 is SQIVND (reference sequence). The CDR3 DNA reads TGTGCCAGTAGTATAGACGGTTTCGGAGGGAACTATGGCTACACCTTC. Its translation is CASSIDGFGGNYGYTF.

This chain joins TRBV6-4 and TRBJ2-1, with no clear D. In germline, CDR1 is MRHNA, CDR2 SNTAGT. The V and J ends lost 0 bases and 4 bases respectively, with 13 bases between them. This CDR3 region has 16 residues. In DNA form, the CDR3 reads TGTGCCAGCAGTGACTCTTTCCGAAATAGATACAATGAGCAGTTCTTC. Translating it yields CASSDSFRNRYNEQFF.

The J gene is TRBJ1-3, the V gene TRBV28, with D unclear. CDR3 length equals 14 residues. Germline V gene lookup returns CDR1 MDHEN and CDR2 SYDVKM. The ends were cut back, 9 bases at V and 1 base at J, with 13 bases in the middle. Written as DNA, the CDR3 is TGTGCCAGTTCCCGGGCGGGATCTGGAAACACCATATATTTT. Translation gives CASSRAGSGNTIYF.

The chain is built from TRBV2 and TRBJ2-7; TRBD1 matches at 9 bases. Germline V gene data show CDR1 as SNHLY and CDR2 as FYNNEI. The CDR3 covers 14 residues. Unmatched junction bases numbered 12, after V lost 8 bases and J lost 7 bases. The CDR3 region is CASLPGQGSREQYF. Written as DNA, the CDR3 is TGTGCCAGCCTCCCGGGACAGGGTTCGCGTGAGCAGTACTTC.

The rearrangement links TRBV2 to TRBJ2-2; 9 bases align to TRBD2. Germline V gene data show CDR1 as SNHLY and CDR2 as FYNNEI. CDR3 length equals 17 residues. Trimming cost V 5 bases and J 0 bases; bases outside gene matches: 7. The chain's CDR3 is CASSPAGLAANTGELFF. The CDR3 bases are TGTGCCAGCAGTCCCGCGGGACTAGCTGCGAACACCGGGGAGCTGTTTTTT.

The chain uses TRBV2 and TRBJ1-5; the match to TRBD1 covers 7 bases. V shed 7 bases and J 7 bases; nucleotides not matched to a gene: 10. CDR3 length: 14 amino acids. Germline V lookup: CDR1 SNHLY, CDR2 FYNNEI. The chain's CDR3 is CASNSGQRNQPQHF. DNA of the CDR3: TGTGCCAGCAACTCGGGACAGAGGAACCAGCCCCAGCATTTT.

The chain joins TRBV5-1 to TRBJ2-7; D gene uncertain. The CDR3 has 13 amino acids. V was clipped by 0 bases and J by 3 bases, with 7 bases between them. CDR1 is SGHRS, CDR2 YFSETQ, per germline. This CDR3 reads CASSLGAHYEQYF. CDR3 coding DNA: TGCGCCAGCAGCTTGGGGGCCCACTACGAGCAGTACTTC. Variable domain in full (rest from reference TRBV5-1 and TRBJ2-7): KAGVTQTPRYLIKTRGQQVTLSCSPISGHRSVSWYQQTPGQGLQFLFEYFSETQRNKGNFPGRFSGRQFSNSRSEMNVSTLELGDSALYLCASSLGAHYEQYFGPGTRLTVT.

The rearrangement joins TRBV6-6 to TRBJ2-7; D possibly corresponds to TRBD1 (5 bases). Deletions cut 10 bases from V and 2 bases from J, with 15 bases between. This CDR3 spans 13 amino acids. Germline values: CDR1 MNHNY, CDR2 SVGAGI (reference sequence). CDR3 residues: CATSLDNPYEQYF. The DNA of the CDR3 is TGTGCCACCTCGCTGGACAACCCCTACGAGCAGTACTTC.

This sequence joins TRBV5-1 and TRBJ1-1; D is ambiguous. V lost 2 bases and J lost 1, with 6 bases in between. CDR1 and CDR2 (germline): SGHRS, YFSETQ. The CDR3 is made up of 13 amino acids. CDR3 nucleotide sequence: TGCGCCAGCAGCTTACTGCAGAACACTGAAGCTTTCTTT. The encoded protein is CASSLLQNTEAFF. The full variable domain, rest sourced from reference TRBV5-1 and TRBJ1-1, is KAGVTQTPRYLIKTRGQQVTLSCSPISGHRSVSWYQQTPGQGLQFLFEYFSETQRNKGNFPGRFSGRQFSNSRSEMNVSTLELGDSALYLCASSLLQNTEAFFGQGTRLTVV.